The T cell receptor (beta chain) described here comes from a study of OX40 agonist ivuxolimab in advanced cancers. Looking at the study overall: Two patients with cutaneous melanoma and one with hepatocellular carcinoma, three in total, showed partial responses. Study conclusions and caveats: Both blood CD4+ and CD8+ T cells showed clonal growth by week 6 at 0.1 to 3.0 mg/kg. Clonal expansion was among the lowest in partial responders at 0.1-3.0 mg/kg, especially CD8+.

V dropped 3 bases and J dropped 0; count of bases not matched to a gene: 3. The germline gives CDR1 SGDLS, CDR2 YYNGEE. The CDR3 contains 15 residues. Regarding this clone: Its antigen is undetermined.

The assay was immunoSEQ multiplex PCR, and TCRdb's table has in-frame clones only and misses some. This table holds about 38,000 clones, about 80% found once. The material was CD4+ or CD8+ T cells sorted from blood, obtained in a trial of the OX40 agonist ivuxolimab. V is TRBV9 and J is TRBJ2-7, with 10 bases that match TRBD2. This receptor was taken from an adult with an advanced solid tumor such as melanoma, head and neck, liver or kidney cancer. CDR3 region: CASSASGSGSYEQYF. In DNA, the CDR3 is TGTGCCAGCAGCGCTAGCGGGAGTGGCTCCTACGAGCAGTACTTC.